The clone carrying this T cell receptor beta chain was picked up many times. Its target is unknown. The TCRbeta library incorporated unique molecular identifiers. TCRdb passed the PCR reads through MiXCR, listing each CDR3 protein once. The table records hundreds of thousands of distinct CDR3 sequences, about 9.9% of them present only once. J lost 0 bases, V lost 3 bases, and 8 bases had no gene match. This CDR3 spans 18 amino acids. The data belong to a study of T-cell reconstitution after alpha-beta-depleted transplantation in children. Regarding the study as a whole: Diversity of TCRbeta at day 60 was high in some patients, arising from surviving recipient T cells and thymic progenitors. T-cell counts and diversity at one year post-transplant came mainly from newly produced T cells.

The clonotype was recovered from a male patient under 10 years old who had a stem cell transplant for chronic granulomatous disease, so the T cells may come from the graft donor. The sample in question was peripheral blood, obtained 180 days after TCRalphabeta/CD19-depleted stem cell transplant. The chain employs TRBV12-3 or TRBV12-4 and TRBJ2-6; 7 bases fit TRBD1. CDR3 in DNA: TGTGCCAGCAGTTTTAAGGCAGGGGGAACCTCTGGGGCCAACGTCCTGACTTTC. It codes for CASSFKAGGTSGANVLTF.